Presented here are 9 T cell receptor beta chains from one specimen sequenced in a study of cytomegalovirus exposure and HLA in healthy donors. Both 60 Vbeta primers and 13 Jbeta primers went into the PCR. Profiled with immunoSEQ multiplex PCR; TCRdb holds only in-frame clones, not every one. The data contain about 180,000 clones, 76% of them singletons. Sequenced sample: PBMCs. The origin of the receptors is a man younger than 35 in good health and CMV-seronegative.

This chain links TRBV7-9 with TRBJ1-1; D is unclear. CDR1 is SEHNR, CDR2 FQNEAQ, per germline (reference sequence). V gave up 5 bases and J gave up 0 bases, with 19 bases separating them. The CDR3 is made up of 17 amino acids. CDR3 DNA: TGTGCCAGCAGCCCGCGGCGGCGGGTATCTATGAACACTGAAGCTTTCTTT. Translated, it gives CASSPRRRVSMNTEAFF.

This clone was counted only a few times. The gene calls are TRBV7-9 and TRBJ2-5; D is ambiguous. The length of the CDR3 is 14 residues. Per the germline V gene, CDR1 is SEHNR and CDR2 is FQNEAQ (reference sequence). V lost 0 bases, J lost 5 bases, and 10 bases lay in between. CDR3: CASSLALGQETQYF. CDR3 nucleotides: TGTGCCAGCAGCTTAGCGCTTGGGCAGGAGACCCAGTACTTC.

This clone occurred a few times. The chain links TRBV6-5 to TRBJ1-2; tentative D call: TRBD1 (6 bases). Germline-derived CDR1 and CDR2 are MNHEY and SVGAGI. V lost 5 bases and J 4 bases, leaving 11 bases between the germline ends. The CDR3 is 13 residues long. DNA of the CDR3: TGTGCCAGCAGTCCTGGGGGCCCCTATGGCTACACCTTC. Translation gives CASSPGGPYGYTF.

This clone is a singleton in its sample. The chain carries TRBV28 and TRBJ1-6, with D possibly TRBD1 on 6 matching bases. Germline assignment: CDR1 MDHEN and CDR2 SYDVKM. Trimming took 3 bases from V and 6 from J, leaving 12 bases between them. CDR3 length equals 15 residues. CDR3 amino acids: CASSLPDRPNSPLHF. The CDR3 coding sequence is TGTGCCAGCAGTTTGCCGGACAGACCTAATTCACCCCTCCACTTT.

This clone showed up just a few times. The rearrangement joins TRBV5-4 to TRBJ1-1, with 9 bases aligning to TRBD1. The germline CDR1 and CDR2 sequences are SGHNT and YYREEE (reference sequence). The CDR3 loop spans 16 amino acids. With 4 bases clipped from V and 6 bases from J, the junction kept 13 bases outside the gene matches. The CDR3 bases are TGTGCCAGCAGCAGGGGGACAGGGACTCGGGATGCTGAAGCTTTCTTT. Translation gives CASSRGTGTRDAEAFF. Supplemented by reference TRBV5-4 and TRBJ1-1, the full variable domain reads ETGVTQSPTHLIKTRGQQVTLRCSSQSGHNTVSWYQQALGQGPQFIFQYYREEENGRGNFPPRFSGLQFPNYSSELNVNALELDDSALYLCASSRGTGTRDAEAFFGQGTRLTVV.

CDR3 residues: CASSPRQGEETQYF. CDR3 nucleotides: TGTGCCAGCAGTCCCCGACAGGGGGAAGAGACCCAGTACTTC. The chain recombines TRBV28 with TRBJ2-5; TRBD1 matches 9 bases. The CDR3 is 14 amino acids. The J segment lost 3 bases and the V segment lost 5 bases, leaving 4 bases of the junction unmatched. Per the germline V gene, CDR1 is MDHEN and CDR2 is SYDVKM.

Remarks on this clone: Relative to the germline gene, one junction end is altered; a read error may explain this. This chain links TRBV19 with TRBJ1-4, with TRBD1 as a possible D gene (6 bases). CDR1 is LNHDA, CDR2 SQIVND, per germline (reference sequence). The CDR3 extends over 12 amino acids. The CDR3 bases are TGTGCCAGTAGTATGCCCTCGGGGACATGGACTTTT. It specifies CASSMPSGTWTF.

The chain employs TRBV5-1 and TRBJ2-7; TRBD1 matches 9 bases. The CDR3 is made up of 16 amino acids. V dropped 1 base and J dropped 1; count of bases not matched to a gene: 6. The V gene's germline CDR1 is SGHRS and CDR2 YFSETQ. The CDR3 sequence: CASSLNSDRGSYEQYF. Written as DNA, the CDR3 is TGCGCCAGCAGCTTGAATTCGGACAGGGGTTCCTACGAGCAGTACTTC.

The chain uses TRBV28 and TRBJ2-3, with 12 bases aligning to TRBD2. V was clipped by 0 bases and J by 3 bases; unmatched bases: 10. CDR3 length equals 19 residues. Per the germline V gene, CDR1 is MDHEN and CDR2 is SYDVKM. CDR3 sequence reads: CASSLWLAGGPFWTDTQYF. For the CDR3, the DNA is TGTGCCAGCAGTTTATGGCTAGCGGGGGGGCCGTTTTGGACAGATACGCAGTATTTT.